This TCR beta chain was sequenced for a study of blood T cell repertoires in COVID-19. As handled by the study authors: By means of reference gene primer amplification, nucleated cell counts were estimated. This table comes from immunoSEQ multiplex PCR, and its TCRdb copy is limited to in-frame clones, with some not included. Clonal size and the V and J genes are those of that table, whereas D and trimming came from the DNA. The sample lists 150,000 or so clones, just over 90% seen once, with 2% to 3% in the top ten. Germline V gene data show CDR1 as SGHRS and CDR2 as YFSETQ. Trimming took 0 bases from V and 3 from J; bases not matched to a gene: 2. The CDR3 is 15 amino acids.

The TCR comes from a man aged 18-30 years with acute or convalescent COVID-19. Specimen: peripheral blood. J is TRBJ2-1 and V is TRBV5-1, with TRBD1 identical over 8 bases. CDR3 nucleotide sequence: TGCGCCAGCAGCTTGGGCGGACAGGGCTACAATGAGCAGTTCTTC. It translates to CASSLGGQGYNEQFF.